The present TCR beta chain was sequenced within a study of blood T cell repertoires in COVID-19. Looking at the study overall: Researchers got acute and convalescent COVID-19 samples from the United States, Italy and Spain.

Germline CDR1 reads SNHLY; CDR2 reads FYNNEI. The CDR3 runs to 14 residues. V gave up 2 bases and J gave up 2 bases, with 9 bases separating them. In the original workflow: Reference gene primer amplification gave estimated nucleated cell counts. Generated by immunoSEQ multiplex PCR, the TCRdb table keeps only in-frame clones and is missing some. V and J calls and clone size are given by that table; D and trimming were obtained from the DNA. The profile shows about 130,000 clones, 79% of them singletons. The receptor comes from a man aged 35-49 years with active or convalescent COVID-19. The sequenced material came from peripheral blood. The chain has TRBV2 and TRBJ2-5, with D possibly matching TRBD2 (6 bases). CDR3 DNA: TGTGCCAGCAGTGAATTGGAGGGTCAAGAGACCCAGTACTTC. Translating it yields CASSELEGQETQYF.